This T cell receptor beta chain emerged from a study of T-cell memory formation after mild COVID-19. This clonotype was seen only a few times. Antigen unknown. Overall study findings and caveats: Clones which contracted sat mainly in CM and EM if CD4+, and in EMRA if CD8+. That cross-reactive memory joined was suggested by some responding clones appearing in pre-infection memory. Clonal second-wave expansions that peaked on day 37 had unconfirmed SARS-CoV-2 specificity.

The V gene's germline CDR1 is SGHTA and CDR2 FQGNSA. This CDR3 has 13 amino acids. V was cut by 2 bases and J by 5 bases, with 9 bases left in between. A single record per CDR3 protein comes from TCRdb applying MiXCR to the 5' RACE reads. The data show about 430,000 distinct CDR3 sequences, with around 24% seen just once and around 8.8% held by the top ten. Material for sequencing was PBMCs or a T cell subset sorted from them (not recorded which). The chain joins TRBV7-2 to TRBJ1-1; perhaps TRBD1 as D (5 bases). The TCR comes from an adult woman who had mild COVID-19 (a few samples of this study predate the infection). Cell type and time point are not known. The CDR3 spells CASSLYGGTEAFF. CDR3 sequence (DNA): TGTGCCAGCAGCTTATATGGGGGTACTGAAGCTTTCTTT.